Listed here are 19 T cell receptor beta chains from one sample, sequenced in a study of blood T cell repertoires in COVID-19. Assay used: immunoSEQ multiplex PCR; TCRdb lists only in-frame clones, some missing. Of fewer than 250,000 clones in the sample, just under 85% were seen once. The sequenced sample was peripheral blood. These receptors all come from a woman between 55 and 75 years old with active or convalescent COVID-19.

The CDR3 protein is CASSRTGSQETQYF. The CDR3 coding sequence is TGCGCCAGCAGTCGGACAGGGTCCCAAGAGACCCAGTACTTC. V gene TRBV5-1 combines with J gene TRBJ2-5; 8 bases are shared with TRBD1. CDR1 is SGHRS, CDR2 YFSETQ, per germline. The CDR3 totals 14 residues. The V segment lost 5 bases and the J segment 1 base; nucleotides outside the gene matches: 4.

The CDR3 sequence: CAWKNRETQYF. In DNA form, the CDR3 reads TGTGCCTGGAAAAACAGGGAGACCCAGTACTTC. The chain uses TRBV30 and TRBJ2-5; the D gene is possibly TRBD1 (5 bases). CDR1 GTSNPN and CDR2 SVGIG come from the germline V gene (reference sequence). The CDR3 length is 11 residues. Trimming removed 4 bases from V and 5 bases from J, with 8 bases in between.

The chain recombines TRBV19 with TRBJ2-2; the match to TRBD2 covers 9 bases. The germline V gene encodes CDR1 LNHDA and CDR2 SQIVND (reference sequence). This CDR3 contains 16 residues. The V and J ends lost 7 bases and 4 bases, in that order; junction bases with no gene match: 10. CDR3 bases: TGTGCCAGTACCCCTATCTTGCGGGGGGGCACCGGGGAGCTGTTTTTT. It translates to CASTPILRGGTGELFF.

The CDR3 region is CSVEGTGGGYTF. CDR3 DNA: TGCAGCGTTGAAGGGACAGGGGGCGGCTACACCTTC. This sequence joins TRBV29-1 and TRBJ1-2; TRBD1 matches at 11 bases. Unmatched junction bases numbered 0, after V lost 1 base and J lost 8 bases. The germline CDR1 and CDR2 sequences are SQVTM and ANQGSEA. CDR3 length: 12 amino acids.

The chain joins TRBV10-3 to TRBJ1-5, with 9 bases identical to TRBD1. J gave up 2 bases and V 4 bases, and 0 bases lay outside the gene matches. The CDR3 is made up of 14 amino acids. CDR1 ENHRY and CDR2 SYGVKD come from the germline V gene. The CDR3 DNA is TGTGCCATCAGTGGGACAGGGGGCAATCAGCCCCAGCATTTT. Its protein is CAISGTGGNQPQHF.

The CDR3 loop is CAWSPPTGRRLNTIYF. The CDR3 coding sequence is TGTGCCTGGAGTCCCCCGACTGGTCGAAGATTAAACACCATATATTTT. The J gene is TRBJ1-3, the V gene TRBV30; D call uncertain. The CDR3 loop spans 16 amino acids. With 2 bases removed from V and 6 bases from J, the gap between germline ends came to 20 bases. The V gene's germline CDR1 is GTSNPN and CDR2 SVGIG (reference sequence).

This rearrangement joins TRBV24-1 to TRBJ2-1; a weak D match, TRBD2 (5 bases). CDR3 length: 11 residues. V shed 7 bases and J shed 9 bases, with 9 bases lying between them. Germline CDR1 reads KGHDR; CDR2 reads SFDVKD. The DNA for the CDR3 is TGTGCCACCAGGGCCGAGGGTGAGCAGTTCTTC. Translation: CATRAEGEQFF.

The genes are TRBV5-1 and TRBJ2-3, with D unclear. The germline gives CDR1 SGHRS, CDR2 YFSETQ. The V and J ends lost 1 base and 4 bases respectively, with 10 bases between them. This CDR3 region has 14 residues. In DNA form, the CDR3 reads TGCGCCAGCAGCTTGTCACCTCCAGCAGATACGCAGTATTTT. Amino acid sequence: CASSLSPPADTQYF. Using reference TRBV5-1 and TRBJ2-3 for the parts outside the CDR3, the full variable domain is KAGVTQTPRYLIKTRGQQVTLSCSPISGHRSVSWYQQTPGQGLQFLFEYFSETQRNKGNFPGRFSGRQFSNSRSEMNVSTLELGDSALYLCASSLSPPADTQYFGPGTRLTVL.

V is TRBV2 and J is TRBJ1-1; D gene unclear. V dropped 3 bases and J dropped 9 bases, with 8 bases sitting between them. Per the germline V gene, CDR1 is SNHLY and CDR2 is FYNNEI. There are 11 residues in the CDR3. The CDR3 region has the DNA TGTGCCAGCAGTGATTCGGTGAAAGCTTTCTTT. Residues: CASSDSVKAFF.

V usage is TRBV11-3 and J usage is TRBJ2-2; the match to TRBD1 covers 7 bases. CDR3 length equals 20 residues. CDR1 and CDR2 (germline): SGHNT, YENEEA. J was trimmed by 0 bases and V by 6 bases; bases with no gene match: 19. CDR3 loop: CASRGTGQGVLYPNTGELFF. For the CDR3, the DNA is TGTGCCAGCAGGGGTACGGGGCAGGGGGTCTTGTACCCGAACACCGGGGAGCTGTTTTTT.

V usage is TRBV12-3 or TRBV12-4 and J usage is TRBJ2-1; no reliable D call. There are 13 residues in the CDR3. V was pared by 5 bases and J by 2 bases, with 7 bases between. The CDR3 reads CASSLGAYNEQFF. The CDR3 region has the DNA TGTGCCAGCAGTCTTGGAGCCTACAATGAGCAGTTCTTC.

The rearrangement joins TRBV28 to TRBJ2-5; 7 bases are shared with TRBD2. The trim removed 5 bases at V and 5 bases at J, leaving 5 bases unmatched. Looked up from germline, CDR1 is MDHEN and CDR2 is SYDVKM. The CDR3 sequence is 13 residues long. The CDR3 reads CASSPGGSETQYF. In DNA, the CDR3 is TGTGCCAGCAGTCCCGGGGGGTCGGAGACCCAGTACTTC.

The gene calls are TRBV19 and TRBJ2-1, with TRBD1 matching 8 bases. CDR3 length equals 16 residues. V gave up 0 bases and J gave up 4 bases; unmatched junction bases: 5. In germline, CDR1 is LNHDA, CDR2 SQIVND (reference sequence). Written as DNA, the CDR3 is TGTGCCAGTAGTATAGAGACAGGGGTAGGATACAATGAGCAGTTCTTC. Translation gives CASSIETGVGYNEQFF. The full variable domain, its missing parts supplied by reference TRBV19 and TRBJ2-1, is DGGITQSPKYLFRKEGQNVTLSCEQNLNHDAMYWYRQDPGQGLRLIYYSQIVNDFQKGDIAEGYSVSREKKESFPLTVTSAQKNPTAFYLCASSIETGVGYNEQFFGPGTRLTVL.

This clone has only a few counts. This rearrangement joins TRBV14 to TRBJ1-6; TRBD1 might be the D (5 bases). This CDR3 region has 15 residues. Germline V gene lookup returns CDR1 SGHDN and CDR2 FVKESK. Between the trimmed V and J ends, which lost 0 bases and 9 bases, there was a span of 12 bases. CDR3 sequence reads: CASSQETVWGSPLHF. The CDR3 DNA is TGTGCCAGCAGCCAAGAGACAGTCTGGGGTTCACCCCTCCACTTT.

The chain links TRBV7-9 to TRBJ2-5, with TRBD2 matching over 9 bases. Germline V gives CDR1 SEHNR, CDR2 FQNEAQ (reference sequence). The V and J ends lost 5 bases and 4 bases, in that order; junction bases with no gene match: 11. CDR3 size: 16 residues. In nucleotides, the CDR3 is TGTGCCAGCAGCCCAGCGGGAGGAGGTTTCGGAGAGACCCAGTACTTC. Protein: CASSPAGGGFGETQYF.

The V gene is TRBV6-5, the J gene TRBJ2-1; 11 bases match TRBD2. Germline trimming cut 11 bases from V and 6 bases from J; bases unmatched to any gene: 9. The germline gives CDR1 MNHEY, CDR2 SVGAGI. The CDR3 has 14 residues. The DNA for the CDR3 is TGTGCCTTACAATCTAGCGGGGGGTTCAATGAGCAGTTCTTC. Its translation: CALQSSGGFNEQFF.

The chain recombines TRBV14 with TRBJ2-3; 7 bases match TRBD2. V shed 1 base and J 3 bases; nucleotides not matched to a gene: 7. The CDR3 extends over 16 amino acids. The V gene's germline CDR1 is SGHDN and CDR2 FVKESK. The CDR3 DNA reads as TGTGCCAGCAGCCAAGGCGGGAGAGGACGGACAGATACGCAGTATTTT. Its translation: CASSQGGRGRTDTQYF.

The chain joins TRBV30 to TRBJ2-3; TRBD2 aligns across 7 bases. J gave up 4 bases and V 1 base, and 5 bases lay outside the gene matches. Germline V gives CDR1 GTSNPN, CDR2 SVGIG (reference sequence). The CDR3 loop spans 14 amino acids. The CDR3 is CAWSDGRKADTQYF. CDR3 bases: TGTGCCTGGAGTGACGGGAGGAAAGCAGATACGCAGTATTTT.

This chain's CDR3 is CASINQRWETQYF. The DNA for the CDR3 is TGTGCCAGCATTAACCAGCGGTGGGAGACCCAGTACTTC. The genes are TRBV28 and TRBJ2-5; a weak D match, TRBD2 (5 bases). The CDR3 is made up of 13 amino acids. CDR1 MDHEN and CDR2 SYDVKM come from the germline V gene. Trimming left V 7 bases short and J 5 bases short, with 14 bases between.